The present entry profiles one T cell receptor (beta chain) with its context. What it binds is unknown. This sample was taken from a study of a mutant IDH1 vaccine in newly diagnosed glioma. Using immunoSEQ multiplex PCR, the repertoire was profiled, and TCRdb retains in-frame clones only, with some absent. Altogether over 55,000 clones are present, about 86% being singletons, with the ten largest covering around 4.5%. Time point defined: baseline, week 1 (first vaccination visit). This sample's treatment: pre-vaccination baseline after standard-of-care therapy. Overall study results and limits: Pseudoprogression appears to have had no connection to changes in top peripheral T cell clonotypes.

Germline V gene lookup returns CDR1 SGHTA and CDR2 FQGNSA. The CDR3 spans 16 residues. V lost 1 base and J 4 bases, leaving 13 bases between the germline ends. The origin of this receptor is a woman in her late teens or twenties with glioma. Some clones in this sample may be carry-over from other donors' samples. The genes are TRBV7-2 and TRBJ2-2, with D perhaps assigned TRBD1 or TRBD2 (6 bases each). The material was peripheral blood mononuclear cells (PBMCs), obtained from a glioma patient treated with radiotherapy, temozolomide or both. CDR3 loop: CASSLVPGASTGELFF. In DNA, the CDR3 is TGTGCCAGCAGCTTAGTTCCGGGGGCTAGCACCGGGGAGCTGTTTTTT.